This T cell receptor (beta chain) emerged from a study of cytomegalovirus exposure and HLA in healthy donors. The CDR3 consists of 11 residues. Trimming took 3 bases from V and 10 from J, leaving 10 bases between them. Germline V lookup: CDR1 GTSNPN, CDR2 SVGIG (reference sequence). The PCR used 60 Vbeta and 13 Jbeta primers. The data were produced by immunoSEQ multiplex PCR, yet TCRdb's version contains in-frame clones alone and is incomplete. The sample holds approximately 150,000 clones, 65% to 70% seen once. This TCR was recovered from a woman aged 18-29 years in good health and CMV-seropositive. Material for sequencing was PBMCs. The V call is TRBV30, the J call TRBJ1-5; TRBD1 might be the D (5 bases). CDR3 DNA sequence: TGTGCCTGGAGGGGGGGAGGTCCCCAGCATTTT. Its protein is CAWRGGGPQHF.